The 6 T cell receptor beta chains below come from one sample, sequenced in a study of shared clonotypes between healthy human individuals. Only in-frame clones appear in the TCRdb table, and some are missing; sequencing was by immunoSEQ multiplex PCR. The data show about 680,000 clones, about 90% seen once. CD45RO negativity and positive selection for CCR7 defined naive CD8 cells, a population that excluded terminally differentiated effector memory CD45RA+ cells. Sequenced sample: naive CD8+ T cells sorted from blood. These receptors were collected from a man aged 25-45 years in good health.

V is TRBV11-1 and J is TRBJ1-5; 7 bases line up with TRBD1. CDR1 and CDR2 from the germline V gene are SGHAT and FQDESV (reference sequence). Trimming at V came to 5 bases and at J to 7 bases, leaving 14 bases not matched to a gene. This CDR3 has 16 residues. CDR3 in DNA: TGTGCCAGCAGCGTATATTGGACAGGTTTTCAGCAGCCCCAGCATTTT. Translation gives CASSVYWTGFQQPQHF.

The chain carries TRBV5-6 and TRBJ2-1; perhaps TRBD1 as D (5 bases). Germline V gene data show CDR1 as SGHDT and CDR2 as YYEEEE. V lost 0 bases, J lost 3 bases, and 7 bases lay in between. The CDR3 consists of 14 residues. CDR3 nucleotide sequence: TGTGCCAGCAGCTTGGCTGACAGCTACAATGAGCAGTTCTTC. It codes for CASSLADSYNEQFF.

The V call is TRBV19, the J call TRBJ1-1; no firm D call. The V end lost 1 base, the J end lost 4 bases, and 13 bases lay between the germline ends. The CDR3 is 15 amino acids. The germline CDR1 and CDR2 sequences are LNHDA and SQIVND (reference sequence). The CDR3 sequence is CASSIGELPGTEAFF. CDR3 sequence (DNA): TGTGCCAGTAGTATAGGGGAGCTACCGGGCACTGAAGCTTTCTTT.

The chain's CDR3 is CASSPRDRGRYEQYF. CDR3 bases: TGTGCCAGCTCACCACGCGACAGGGGGCGGTACGAGCAGTACTTC. V is TRBV18 and J is TRBJ2-7; TRBD1 aligns across 10 bases. The CDR3 contains 15 residues. V lost 1 base, J lost 4 bases, and 4 bases stayed unmatched. CDR1 KGHSH and CDR2 LQKENI come from the germline V gene.

The chain couples TRBV9 to TRBJ2-6; D gene ambiguous. Trimming took off 4 bases at V and 4 bases at J, with 6 bases between the two ends. The CDR3 totals 13 residues. Germline CDR1 SGDLS, CDR2 YYNGEE. The CDR3, as DNA: TGTGCCAGCAGCCCCCCCGGGGCCAACGTCCTGACTTTC. Translating gives CASSPPGANVLTF.

The genes are TRBV16 and TRBJ1-5, with D possibly being TRBD1 (6 bases). CDR1 is KGHSY, CDR2 FQNENV, per germline. This CDR3 spans 17 amino acids. Trimming took 2 bases from V and 0 from J, leaving 14 bases between them. The CDR3 bases are TGTGCCAGCAGCCAAAGCCGGACAGCACGTAGCAATCAGCCCCAGCATTTT. Amino acids: CASSQSRTARSNQPQHF.